The source of this T cell receptor beta chain is a study of T-cell memory formation after mild COVID-19. TCRdb re-called the 5' RACE reads through MiXCR, storing one row per CDR3 protein. Of under 450,000 distinct CDR3 sequences in the sample, about 25% are singletons; the top ten hold about an eighth. The sample taken for sequencing was PBMCs or a T cell subset sorted from them (not recorded which). The TCR originated in an adult woman who had mild COVID-19 (a few samples of this study predate the infection). Cell type and time point are not known.

CDR3 sequence reads: CAWSQQGGSGYTF. The CDR3, as DNA: TGTGCCTGGAGTCAACAGGGGGGAAGTGGCTACACCTTC. V usage is TRBV30 and J usage is TRBJ1-2, with 8 bases that match TRBD1. CDR3 length: 13 residues. Trimming removed 2 bases from V and 7 bases from J; junction bases left unmatched: 6. Germline CDR1 is GTSNPN and CDR2 is SVGIG (reference sequence).